A single sample gave rise to the 9 T cell receptor beta chains below, sequenced in a study of cytomegalovirus exposure and HLA in healthy donors. PCR primers comprised 60 Vbeta and 13 Jbeta primers. The repertoire was sequenced with immunoSEQ multiplex PCR; TCRdb's copy has only in-frame clones and lacks some. The data show under 200,000 clones, with approximately 77% seen just once and about 7.4% held by the top ten. What was sequenced was PBMCs. These receptor sequences come from a male donor in good health and CMV-seropositive.

This clone appeared a single time. V usage is TRBV5-1 and J usage is TRBJ2-3, with 16 bases fitting TRBD2. Germline V gives CDR1 SGHRS, CDR2 YFSETQ. V dropped 4 bases and J dropped 4; count of bases not matched to a gene: 9. This CDR3 is 18 amino acids long. CDR3 sequence reads: CASSPQGLAGGRADTQYF. The CDR3 DNA reads TGCGCCAGCAGCCCCCAGGGACTAGCGGGGGGGAGGGCAGATACGCAGTATTTT.

This CDR3 is CASSESGTGYNEQFF. As DNA, the CDR3 is TGTGCCAGCAGTGAATCCGGGACAGGCTACAATGAGCAGTTCTTC. V is TRBV6-1 and J is TRBJ2-1; 8 positions match TRBD1. Germline CDR1 reads MNHNS; CDR2 reads SASEGT. The V and J ends lost 2 bases and 3 bases, in that order; junction bases with no gene match: 3. This CDR3 comprises 15 residues.

This clone was recorded once. The V gene is TRBV7-9, the J gene TRBJ2-3; D gene unclear. CDR1 is SEHNR, CDR2 FQNEAQ, per germline (reference sequence). Between the trimmed V and J ends, which lost 3 bases and 6 bases, there was a span of 10 bases. The CDR3 is 13 residues long. CDR3 amino acids: CASSFTFGDTQYF. CDR3 sequence (DNA): TGTGCCAGCAGCTTCACATTCGGGGATACGCAGTATTTT.

The chain links TRBV30 to TRBJ1-1, with no clear D. Germline V gene sequence: CDR1 GTSNPN, CDR2 SVGIG (reference sequence). V lost 2 bases and J lost 5, with 12 bases in between. The length of the CDR3 is 13 residues. CDR3 residues: CAWSPRRATEAFF. In DNA form, the CDR3 reads TGTGCCTGGAGTCCTAGGAGGGCGACTGAAGCTTTCTTT. The full variable domain, completed using reference TRBV30 and TRBJ1-1, is SQTIHQWPATLVQPVGSPLSLECTVEGTSNPNLYWYRQAAGRGLQLLFYSVGIGQISSEVPQNLSASRPQDRQFILSSKKLLLSDSGFYLCAWSPRRATEAFFGQGTRLTVV.

This chain joins TRBV7-6 and TRBJ1-3; D is unclear. The CDR3 runs 14 residues. The V and J ends lost 3 bases and 1 base respectively, with 7 bases between them. CDR1 and CDR2 from the germline V gene are SGHVS and FNYEAQ. The CDR3 sequence: CASSLSLSGNTIYF. Written as DNA, the CDR3 is TGTGCCAGCAGCTTGAGCCTGTCTGGAAACACCATATATTTT. The full variable domain, in which reference TRBV7-6 and TRBJ1-3 provide the parts outside the CDR3, is GAGVSQSPRYKVTKRGQDVALRCDPISGHVSLYWYRQALGQGPEFLTYFNYEAQQDKSGLPNDRFSAERPEGSISTLTIQRTEQRDSAMYRCASSLSLSGNTIYFGEGSWLTVV.

The V gene is TRBV15, the J gene TRBJ1-5; TRBD1 is a possible D gene (5 bases). This CDR3 contains 15 residues. CDR1 LNHNV and CDR2 YYDKDF come from the germline V gene (reference sequence). The ends were cut back, 5 bases at V and 2 bases at J, with 13 bases in the middle. In DNA, the CDR3 is TGTGCCACCAGCTCTCAGGGCCAAGGCAATCAGCCCCAGCATTTT. Translated: CATSSQGQGNQPQHF.

A few counts support this clone. This chain links TRBV9 with TRBJ2-3, with TRBD2 matching over 7 bases. From germline, CDR1 is SGDLS and CDR2 YYNGEE. This CDR3 contains 16 residues. The junction had 10 bases not matched to a gene; V was cut back by 2 bases and J by 4 bases. The CDR3 coding sequence is TGTGCCAGCAGCGTTCGAGCGGGGATGGGGGCAGATACGCAGTATTTT. Translating it yields CASSVRAGMGADTQYF.

J is TRBJ1-5 and V is TRBV9; TRBD1 is a possible D gene (6 bases). The germline CDR1 and CDR2 sequences are SGDLS and YYNGEE. CDR3 length: 15 residues. Trimming took off 0 bases at V and 3 bases at J, with 10 bases between the two ends. The CDR3 DNA reads as TGTGCCAGCAGCGTAGGGACAGACTTCAATCAGCCCCAGCATTTT. Its translation is CASSVGTDFNQPQHF.

This chain links TRBV4-1 with TRBJ1-2; the D gene is possibly TRBD1 (6 bases). This CDR3 has 15 amino acids. Germline V gives CDR1 MGHRA, CDR2 YSYEKL. Trimming removed 4 bases from V and 6 bases from J, with 18 bases in between. CDR3 bases: TGCGCCAGCAGCCCAATCCAGGACAGCGGGGATGGCTACACCTTC. This sequence encodes CASSPIQDSGDGYTF.